In its sample, the clone carrying this T cell receptor (beta chain) was seen a few times. The antigen remains unidentified. This sample is part of a study of T-cell memory formation after mild COVID-19. Looking at the study overall: Clusters of TCRs were largely donor specific.

Whole-study results and caveats: Clones that contracted from day 15 to 85 had balanced CD4/CD8; later expanders were CD4+ biased. Most CD4+ clones that shrank were in CM and EM, while CD8+ ones turned up in EMRA.

Germline V lookup: CDR1 SGHVS, CDR2 FNYEAQ. CDR3 length: 12 amino acids. V was clipped by 3 bases and J by 8 bases, with 5 bases between them. TCRdb re-called the 5' RACE reads with MiXCR, one entry per CDR3 protein. The sample includes some 160,000 distinct CDR3 sequences, approximately 13% of them seen just once. The clonotype originates from a man between 18 and 29 years old who had mild COVID-19 (a few samples of this study predate the infection). Cell type and time point are not known. The rearrangement links TRBV7-6 to TRBJ1-6; D is undetermined. The sample taken for sequencing was PBMCs or a T cell subset sorted from them (not recorded which). The CDR3 DNA reads TGTGCCAGCAGCTTCCCCGATTCACCCCTCCACTTT. Its translation is CASSFPDSPLHF.